This record concerns one T cell receptor (beta chain) sequence. Germline assignment: CDR1 SGHRS and CDR2 YFSETQ. Trimming cost V 4 bases and J 2 bases; bases outside gene matches: 6. The CDR3 consists of 15 residues. The data stem from a study of blood T cell repertoires in COVID-19. Study overall: Sources were T cells, B-cell-depleted T cells, or PBMCs; the material itself was cDNA or gDNA.

In the authors' workflow: For nucleated cells, counts were estimated from reference gene primer amplification. Some clones are missing from TCRdb's copy, which holds only in-frame ones; the method was immunoSEQ multiplex PCR. V, J and clone size were drawn from that table, and D and trimming were deduced from the DNA. The table has around 180,000 clones, over 70% seen once; the top ten hold roughly 17%. V usage is TRBV5-1 and J usage is TRBJ2-3; TRBD2 matches at 8 bases. This sequence originates from a man aged 55-75 years with active or convalescent COVID-19. Sequenced sample: peripheral blood. CDR3 region: CASSLNSGTTDTQYF. Written as DNA, the CDR3 is TGCGCCAGCAGCCTAAATAGCGGGACCACAGATACGCAGTATTTT.